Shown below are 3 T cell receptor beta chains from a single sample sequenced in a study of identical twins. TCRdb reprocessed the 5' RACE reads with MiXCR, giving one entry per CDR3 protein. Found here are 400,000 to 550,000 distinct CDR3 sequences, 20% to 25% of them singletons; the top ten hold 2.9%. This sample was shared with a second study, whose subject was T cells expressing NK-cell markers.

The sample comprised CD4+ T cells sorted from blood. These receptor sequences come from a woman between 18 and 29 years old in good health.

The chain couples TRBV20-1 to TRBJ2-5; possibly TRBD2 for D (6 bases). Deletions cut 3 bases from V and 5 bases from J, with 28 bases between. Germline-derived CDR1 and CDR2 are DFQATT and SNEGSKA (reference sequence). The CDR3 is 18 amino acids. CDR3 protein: CSARAELGRGRLRETQYF. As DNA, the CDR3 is TGCAGTGCTAGGGCCGAGCTTGGGCGGGGCAGACTTAGGGAGACCCAGTACTTC.

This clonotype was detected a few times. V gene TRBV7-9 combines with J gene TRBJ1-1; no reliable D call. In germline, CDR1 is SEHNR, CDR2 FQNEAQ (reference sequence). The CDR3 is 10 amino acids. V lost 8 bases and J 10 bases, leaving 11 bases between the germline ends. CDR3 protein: CASHAPGAFF. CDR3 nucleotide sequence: TGTGCCAGCCATGCTCCTGGAGCTTTCTTT.

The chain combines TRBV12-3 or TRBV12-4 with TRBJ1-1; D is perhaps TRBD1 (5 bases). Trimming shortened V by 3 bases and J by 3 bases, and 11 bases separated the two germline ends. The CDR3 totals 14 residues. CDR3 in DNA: TGTGCCAGCAGTTTTGGCGGGGACCACACTGAAGCTTTCTTT. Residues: CASSFGGDHTEAFF.